This T cell receptor beta chain was retrieved from a study of blood T cell repertoires in COVID-19. In the study overall: Donors in the United States, Italy and Spain gave samples during acute or convalescent COVID-19. PBMCs, B-cell-depleted T cells, or T cells were the source of the cDNA or gDNA that made up the material.

This clone was picked up a small number of times. The method was immunoSEQ multiplex PCR; TCRdb's version includes in-frame clones alone and lacks a portion of them. This sample carries roughly 170,000 clones, about 83% of them seen once, and the ten largest clones take 9.5% to 15%. The germline gives CDR1 SGHDT, CDR2 YYEEEE. The length of the CDR3 is 15 residues. V dropped 2 bases and J dropped 4 bases, with 15 bases sitting between them. The specimen was peripheral blood. The receptor comes from a woman aged 70-85 years with COVID-19, enrolled during active disease. The chain recombines TRBV5-6 with TRBJ1-2; D unclear. CDR3: CASSFYTDLVYGYTF. CDR3 in DNA: TGTGCCAGCAGCTTTTATACAGACCTGGTCTATGGCTACACCTTC.